One and the same sample provided the 26 T cell receptor beta chains below, sequenced in a study of blood T cell repertoires in COVID-19. Assay: immunoSEQ multiplex PCR; the TCRdb copy retains only in-frame clones and omits some. The data show some 270,000 clones, roughly 84% seen once. What was sequenced was peripheral blood. These receptors were obtained from a middle-aged woman who had recovered from COVID-19.

This clone was observed a single time. This sequence joins TRBV5-4 and TRBJ2-5; D perhaps matches TRBD2 (6 bases). Trimming took 0 bases from V and 9 from J, leaving 18 bases between them. Germline CDR1 and CDR2: SGHNT and YYREEE (reference sequence). The CDR3 contains 15 residues. CDR3 sequence: CASSLGLDPPGAQYF. The CDR3 DNA is TGTGCCAGCAGCTTGGGTCTCGACCCTCCGGGGGCCCAGTACTTC. Together with reference TRBV5-4 and TRBJ2-5, the CDR3 gives the full variable domain: ETGVTQSPTHLIKTRGQQVTLRCSSQSGHNTVSWYQQALGQGPQFIFQYYREEENGRGNFPPRFSGLQFPNYSSELNVNALELDDSALYLCASSLGLDPPGAQYFGPGTRLLVL.

The chain carries TRBV28 and TRBJ2-3; possibly TRBD1 for D (6 bases). Germline CDR1 is MDHEN and CDR2 is SYDVKM. V was shortened by 3 bases and J by 2 bases, with 15 bases between the two germline ends. The CDR3 contains 16 residues. The CDR3, as DNA: TGTGCCAGCAGTTTGACGACAGGAACTTTCACAGATACGCAGTATTTT. This gives the protein CASSLTTGTFTDTQYF.

This rearrangement joins TRBV5-1 to TRBJ1-4; the D gene is possibly TRBD1 (5 bases). This CDR3 comprises 15 residues. Germline-derived CDR1 and CDR2 are SGHRS and YFSETQ. V was cut by 0 bases and J by 4 bases, with 10 bases left in between. The CDR3 loop reads CASSLVDSRNEKLFF. The DNA of the CDR3 is TGCGCCAGCAGCTTGGTTGACAGTCGTAATGAAAAACTGTTTTTT.

The rearrangement links TRBV7-9 to TRBJ1-4, with D possibly matching TRBD1 (5 bases). The CDR3 is 15 amino acids. CDR1 is SEHNR, CDR2 FQNEAQ, per germline (reference sequence). With 2 bases removed from V and 7 bases from J, the gap between germline ends came to 14 bases. In DNA, the CDR3 is TGTGCCAGCAGCTTATGGCAGGGAGGAAGTGAAAAACTGTTTTTT. It is translated as CASSLWQGGSEKLFF. The entire variable domain, with the rest obtained from reference TRBV7-9 and TRBJ1-4, is as follows: DTGVSQNPRHKITKRGQNVTFRCDPISEHNRLYWYRQTLGQGPEFLTYFQNEAQLEKSRLLSDRFSAERPKGSFSTLEIQRTEQGDSAMYLCASSLWQGGSEKLFFGSGTQLSVL.

The chain is built from TRBV5-5 and TRBJ1-5; D uncertain. Trimming pared 4 bases from V and 7 bases from J, leaving 15 bases between. The germline CDR1 and CDR2 sequences are SGHKS and YYEKEE (reference sequence). The CDR3 spans 14 residues. The CDR3 DNA is TGTGCCAGCAGCGCGGGTGAGGGATCACAGCCCCAGCATTTT. It yields the protein CASSAGEGSQPQHF.

This clone showed up just a few times. The chain couples TRBV28 to TRBJ1-5; 9 bases are a match to TRBD1. The trim removed 3 bases at V and 4 bases at J, leaving 10 bases unmatched. The CDR3 is 17 amino acids. Germline V gene lookup returns CDR1 MDHEN and CDR2 SYDVKM. For the CDR3, the DNA is TGTGCCAGCAGTTTCCGAATAGGGACAGGGTCTAATCAGCCCCAGCATTTT. Translated: CASSFRIGTGSNQPQHF. The whole variable domain, filled in from reference TRBV28 and TRBJ1-5, reads DVKVTQSSRYLVKRTGEKVFLECVQDMDHENMFWYRQDPGLGLRLIYFSYDVKMKEKGDIPEGYSVSREKKERFSLILESASTNQTSMYLCASSFRIGTGSNQPQHFGDGTRLSIL.

The chain links TRBV7-2 to TRBJ1-6; TRBD1 is a possible D gene (5 bases). Germline loops: CDR1 SGHTA, CDR2 FQGNSA. The CDR3 length is 14 residues. The V gene lost 1 base and the J gene lost 10 bases, with 11 bases spanning the gap. The CDR3 is CASSLEGRASPLHF. CDR3 bases: TGTGCCAGCAGCTTAGAGGGCAGGGCGTCACCCCTCCACTTT.

This chain links TRBV6-6 with TRBJ1-5; no definite D call. Per the germline V gene, CDR1 is MNHNY and CDR2 is SVGAGI (reference sequence). V was trimmed by 2 bases and J by 4 bases, leaving 9 bases between them. The CDR3 length is 14 residues. The CDR3 region has the DNA TGTGCCAGCAGTTACGTCGGGGAGAATCAGCCCCAGCATTTT. Its translation is CASSYVGENQPQHF.

The rearrangement uses TRBV28 and TRBJ2-1, with 8 nucleotides matching TRBD2. V lost 4 bases, J lost 10 bases, and 12 bases stayed unmatched. Germline CDR1 MDHEN, CDR2 SYDVKM. CDR3 length: 15 residues. CDR3 residues: CASSSRGGVGEEQFF. CDR3 DNA sequence: TGTGCCAGCAGTTCCCGGGGGGGGGTCGGAGAGGAGCAGTTCTTC.

CDR3 DNA sequence: TGTGCCACCGAGGCGGGAACAGATACGCAGTATTTT. This encodes CATEAGTDTQYF. V is TRBV24-1 and J is TRBJ2-3; D is perhaps TRBD2 (6 bases). The germline CDR1 and CDR2 sequences are KGHDR and SFDVKD. Trimming took off 9 bases at V and 3 bases at J, with 9 bases between the two ends. The CDR3 is made up of 12 amino acids.

The V gene is TRBV28, the J gene TRBJ1-1, with D unclear. This CDR3 region has 15 residues. Trimming removed 5 bases from V and 0 bases from J, with 13 bases in between. The germline V gene has CDR1 MDHEN and CDR2 SYDVKM. CDR3: CASSGPDSMNTEAFF. The CDR3 coding sequence is TGTGCCAGCAGTGGCCCCGACTCCATGAACACTGAAGCTTTCTTT.

The rearrangement uses TRBV7-6 and TRBJ2-2, with D unresolved. CDR3 length equals 16 residues. V gave up 1 base and J gave up 1 base, with 10 bases separating them. Germline V gives CDR1 SGHVS, CDR2 FNYEAQ. CDR3 nucleotides: TGTGCCAGCAGCTTAGGCCAGGCAATGAACACCGGGGAGCTGTTTTTT. Translating it yields CASSLGQAMNTGELFF.

The V gene is TRBV3-1 (or the pseudogene TRBV3-2), the J gene TRBJ1-4, with a tentative D call TRBD1 (6 bases). This CDR3 is 12 amino acids long. V dropped 7 bases and J dropped 7 bases, with 10 bases sitting between them. The germline gives CDR1 LGHDT, CDR2 YNNKEL (reference sequence). This chain's CDR3 is CASTSTGEKLFF. CDR3 in DNA: TGTGCCAGCACCTCGACAGGTGAAAAACTGTTTTTT.

This chain links TRBV5-6 with TRBJ2-3; 7 positions agree with TRBD1. Germline CDR1 and CDR2: SGHDT and YYEEEE. The CDR3 spans 14 residues. V trimming: 3 bases; J trimming: 8 bases; junction bases outside the gene matches: 9. The CDR3 is CASSSSQGIGTQYF. The DNA of the CDR3 is TGTGCCAGCAGCTCCTCACAGGGGATCGGTACGCAGTATTTT.

The chain is built from TRBV3-1 (or the pseudogene TRBV3-2) and TRBJ2-5, with TRBD1 matching 9 bases. Per germline, CDR1 LGHDT and CDR2 YNNKEL (reference sequence). With V trimmed by 3 bases and J by 5 bases, 7 bases remained unmatched. The CDR3 is 15 amino acids. The CDR3 nucleotides are TGTGCCAGCAGCCAGACAACAGGGGGCTGGGAGACCCAGTACTTC. Translation: CASSQTTGGWETQYF.

V usage is TRBV6-1 and J usage is TRBJ2-7; TRBD1 matches at 7 bases. The CDR3 runs to 14 residues. In germline, CDR1 is MNHNS, CDR2 SASEGT. V shed 2 bases and J 5 bases; nucleotides not matched to a gene: 6. In DNA form, the CDR3 reads TGTGCCAGCAGTGAACAAGGGGGCTGGGACGAGCAGTACTTC. Translating gives CASSEQGGWDEQYF.

This clone has just one count. This CDR3 is CAWSVSLGRTQYF. The CDR3 DNA follows: TGTGCCTGGAGTGTTTCCCTGGGCCGGACCCAGTACTTC. The gene calls are TRBV30 and TRBJ2-5; D uncertain. Germline V gene data show CDR1 as GTSNPN and CDR2 as SVGIG (reference sequence). V shed 0 bases and J shed 7 bases, with 12 bases lying between them. The CDR3 extends over 13 amino acids.

The chain employs TRBV2 and TRBJ1-1; tentatively, D is TRBD1 (6 bases). Germline V gene data show CDR1 as SNHLY and CDR2 as FYNNEI. V was cut by 6 bases and J by 0 bases, with 11 bases left in between. There are 14 residues in the CDR3. This CDR3 reads CASSADSLNTEAFF. As DNA, the CDR3 is TGTGCCAGCAGCGCGGACAGCTTGAACACTGAAGCTTTCTTT.

The CDR3 loop reads CASSIDFGTARNQPQHF. As DNA, the CDR3 is TGTGCCAGTAGTATAGATTTCGGGACAGCGCGCAATCAGCCCCAGCATTTT. This sequence joins TRBV19 and TRBJ1-5; 7 bases fit TRBD1. The germline gives CDR1 LNHDA, CDR2 SQIVND (reference sequence). CDR3 size: 17 residues. V lost 0 bases, J lost 2 bases, and 7 bases stayed unmatched.

V gene TRBV7-2 combines with J gene TRBJ2-7; D possibly corresponds to TRBD1 (6 bases). Trimming stripped 4 bases from V and 7 bases from J, with 14 bases between. This CDR3 spans 13 amino acids. Germline assignment: CDR1 SGHTA and CDR2 FQGNSA. The CDR3 here is CASSSGRGYEQYF. CDR3 in DNA: TGTGCCAGCAGCTCAGGCAGGGGTTATGAGCAGTACTTC.

This clone has only one observation. This sequence joins TRBV28 and TRBJ2-7; D remains unclear. The CDR3 has 12 amino acids. V lost 1 base and J 3 bases, leaving 4 bases between the germline ends. Looked up from germline, CDR1 is MDHEN and CDR2 is SYDVKM. This chain's CDR3 is CASSLYNYEQYF. In DNA, the CDR3 is TGTGCCAGCAGTTTATATAACTACGAGCAGTACTTC.

The chain has TRBV6-1 and TRBJ1-3; the D is unclear. CDR3 length: 16 amino acids. V was pared by 0 bases and J by 1 base, with 10 bases between. Germline-derived CDR1 and CDR2 are MNHNS and SASEGT. The CDR3 sequence is CASSEAASGSGNTIYF. The CDR3 DNA is TGTGCCAGCAGTGAAGCAGCATCAGGTTCTGGAAACACCATATATTTT.

The gene calls are TRBV4-1 and TRBJ1-1, with D possibly matching TRBD1 (6 bases). Germline V lookup: CDR1 MGHRA, CDR2 YSYEKL. The CDR3 is 13 amino acids. V was clipped by 8 bases and J by 5 bases, with 15 bases between them. CDR3 amino acids: CASGAGAGTEAFF. Here the CDR3 DNA reads TGCGCCAGCGGTGCGGGGGCGGGAACTGAAGCTTTCTTT.

The chain employs TRBV27 and TRBJ2-1, with 7 bases that match TRBD2. Germline CDR1 is MNHEY and CDR2 is SMNVEV (reference sequence). V lost 6 bases to trimming and J lost 4 bases; unmatched junction nucleotides: 15. The CDR3 is 17 amino acids. CDR3 sequence (DNA): TGTGCCAGCAGACCTAACTCTCTAGCGGCAGTTTACAATGAGCAGTTCTTC. This translates into CASRPNSLAAVYNEQFF.

Here the CDR3 DNA reads TGTGCCAGCAGGGGACTAGCGGGGGGCATCAATGAGCAGTTCTTC. Translated, it gives CASRGLAGGINEQFF. The V and J genes are TRBV27 and TRBJ2-1, with 15 bases lining up with TRBD2. The CDR3 covers 15 residues. V was clipped by 6 bases and J by 6 bases; unmatched bases: 3. Germline values: CDR1 MNHEY, CDR2 SMNVEV (reference sequence).

The V gene is TRBV6-5, the J gene TRBJ2-5, with D hard to call. Trimming left V 6 bases short and J 3 bases short, with 14 bases between. Germline loops: CDR1 MNHEY, CDR2 SVGAGI. This CDR3 is 14 amino acids long. In nucleotides, the CDR3 is TGTGCCAGCAGGAAAAGGCGCGGTGAAGAGACCCAGTACTTC. Its protein product is CASRKRRGEETQYF.